The rows below give T cell receptor beta chains drawn from one sample of a study of CD8+CD57+ T cells in acquired aplastic anemia. TCRdb reprocessed the reads via MiXCR and lists one record per CDR3 protein. The sample has about 150,000 distinct CDR3 sequences, 45% to 50% seen once. The sequenced sample was sorted CD4+, CD8+, or CD8+CD57+ T cells (not recorded which) from PBMCs. Receptors originate from a human donor with aplastic anemia. Each CDR3 is given with its conserved first and last residue. D genes are given only for firm matches. For some rows the clone size is stated as once, few or many, or as a class when expanded; others skip it.

v_call	clone_size	d_call	j_call	cdr3_aa	cdr3_nt
TRBV29-1	-	-	TRBJ1-1	CSVEGRVNTEAFF	TGCAGCGTTGAGGGGAGGGTGAACACTGAAGCTTTCTTT
TRBV10-3	-	-	TRBJ2-7	CAISTGTLFEQYF	TGTGCCATCAGTACAGGGACCCTCTTCGAGCAGTACTTC
TRBV19	once	TRBD1	TRBJ1-4	CASSIDQGDEKLFF	TGTGCCAGTAGTATAGACCAGGGGGATGAAAAACTGTTTTTT
TRBV5-1	-	-	TRBJ2-7	CASSDQGCRMEQYF	TGCGCCAGCAGTGACCAGGGGTGCAGAATGGAGCAGTACTTC
TRBV10-3	few	-	TRBJ1-6	CAGRQLGTASPLHF	TGTGCCGGGAGACAACTAGGGACGGCTTCACCCCTCCACTTT
TRBV19	-	-	TRBJ1-4	CASRGGFNEKLFF	TGTGCCAGTAGAGGGGGATTTAATGAGAAACTGTTTTTT
TRBV6-1	many	-	TRBJ2-6	CASGALWDSGANVLTF	TGTGCCAGCGGCGCATTATGGGACTCTGGGGCCAACGTCCTGACTTTC
TRBV19	many	-	TRBJ2-7	CASSRGGGTYEQYF	TGTGCCAGTAGTAGGGGCGGGGGCACCTACGAGCAGTACTTC
TRBV9	many	-	TRBJ2-7	CASSVSAGYEQYF	TGTGCCAGCAGCGTATCCGCTGGCTACGAGCAGTACTTC
TRBV15	-	TRBD1	TRBJ2-2	CATSATGGSGELFF	TGTGCCACCAGCGCAACAGGGGGGTCCGGGGAGCTGTTTTTT
TRBV10-3	-	TRBD1	TRBJ2-1	CASSQQGAAYNEQFF	TGTGCCAGCAGCCAACAGGGGGCGGCCTACAATGAGCAGTTCTTC
TRBV4-2	-	-	TRBJ2-6	CASSQGGSGANVLTF	TGTGCCAGCAGCCAAGGGGGCTCTGGGGCCAACGTCCTGACTTTC
TRBV7-9	-	-	TRBJ2-1	CAIRGGHEQFF	TGTGCCATCAGGGGGGGCCATGAGCAGTTCTTC
TRBV7-6	-	-	TRBJ2-7	CASSLGPVLYEQYF	TGTGCCAGCAGCTTAGGGCCAGTACTCTACGAGCAGTACTTC
TRBV29-1	-	-	TRBJ1-1	CSVTLRAMNTEAFF	TGCAGCGTCACTCTTAGGGCGATGAACACTGAAGCTTTCTTT
TRBV11-2	-	TRBD1	TRBJ1-2	CASSPKDRANNYGYTF	TGTGCCAGCAGCCCCAAGGACAGGGCCAATAACTATGGCTACACCTTC
TRBV20-1	-	TRBD2	TRBJ2-1	CSFVAGRNNEQFF	TGCAGTTTCGTAGCGGGACGGAACAATGAGCAGTTCTTC
TRBV7-9	many	TRBD1	TRBJ2-7	CASSPRQGAYEQYF	TGTGCCAGCAGCCCGCGACAGGGGGCTTACGAGCAGTACTTC